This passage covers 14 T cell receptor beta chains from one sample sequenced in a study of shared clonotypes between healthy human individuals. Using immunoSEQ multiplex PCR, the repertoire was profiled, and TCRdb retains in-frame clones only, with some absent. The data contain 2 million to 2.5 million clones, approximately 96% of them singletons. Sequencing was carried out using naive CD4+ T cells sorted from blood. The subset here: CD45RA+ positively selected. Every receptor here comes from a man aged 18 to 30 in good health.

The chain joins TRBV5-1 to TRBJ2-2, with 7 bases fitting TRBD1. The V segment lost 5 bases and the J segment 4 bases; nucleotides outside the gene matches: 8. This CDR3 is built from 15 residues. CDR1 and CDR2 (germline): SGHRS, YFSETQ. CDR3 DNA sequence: TGCGCCAGCAGACATCCGGGACAGAGCACCGGGGAGCTGTTTTTT. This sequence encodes CASRHPGQSTGELFF.

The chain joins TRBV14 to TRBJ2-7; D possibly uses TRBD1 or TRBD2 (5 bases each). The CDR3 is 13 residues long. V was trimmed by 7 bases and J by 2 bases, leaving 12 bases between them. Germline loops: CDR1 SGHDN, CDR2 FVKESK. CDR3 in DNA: TGTGCCAGCATACTTGGGGGTACCTACGAGCAGTACTTC. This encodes CASILGGTYEQYF.

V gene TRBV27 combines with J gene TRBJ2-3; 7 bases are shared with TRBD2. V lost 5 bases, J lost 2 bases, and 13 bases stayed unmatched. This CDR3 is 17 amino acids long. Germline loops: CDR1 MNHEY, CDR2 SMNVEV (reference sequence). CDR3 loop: CASSVISGPEDTDTQYF. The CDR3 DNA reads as TGTGCCAGCAGTGTGATTAGCGGGCCAGAGGACACAGATACGCAGTATTTT.

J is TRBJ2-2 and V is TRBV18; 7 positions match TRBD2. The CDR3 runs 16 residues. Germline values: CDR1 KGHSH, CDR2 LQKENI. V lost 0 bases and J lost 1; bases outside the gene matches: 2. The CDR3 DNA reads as TGTGCCAGCTCACCACCGAGCGGGGTGAACACCGGGGAGCTGTTTTTT. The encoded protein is CASSPPSGVNTGELFF. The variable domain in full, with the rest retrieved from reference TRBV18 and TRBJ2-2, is NAGVMQNPRHLVRRRGQEARLRCSPMKGHSHVYWYRQLPEEGLKFMVYLQKENIIDESGMPKERFSAEFPKEGPSILRIQQVVRGDSAAYFCASSPPSGVNTGELFFGEGSRLTVL.

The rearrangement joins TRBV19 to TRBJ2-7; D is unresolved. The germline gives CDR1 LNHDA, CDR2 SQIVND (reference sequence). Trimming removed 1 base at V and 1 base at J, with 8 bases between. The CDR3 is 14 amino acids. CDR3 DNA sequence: TGTGCCAGTAGTATAGGCGGAAAATCCTACGAGCAGTACTTC. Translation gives CASSIGGKSYEQYF.

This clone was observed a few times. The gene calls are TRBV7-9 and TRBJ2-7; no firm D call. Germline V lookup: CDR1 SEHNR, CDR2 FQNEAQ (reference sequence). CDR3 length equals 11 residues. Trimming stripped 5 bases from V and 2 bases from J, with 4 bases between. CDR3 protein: CASSQAYEQYF. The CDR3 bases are TGTGCCAGCAGCCAAGCCTACGAGCAGTACTTC.

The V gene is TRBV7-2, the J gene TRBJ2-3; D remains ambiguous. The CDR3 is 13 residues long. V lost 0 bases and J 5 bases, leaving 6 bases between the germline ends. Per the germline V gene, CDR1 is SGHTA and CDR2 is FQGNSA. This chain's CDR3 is CASSLAPGDTQYF. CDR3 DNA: TGTGCCAGCAGCTTAGCGCCCGGAGATACGCAGTATTTT.

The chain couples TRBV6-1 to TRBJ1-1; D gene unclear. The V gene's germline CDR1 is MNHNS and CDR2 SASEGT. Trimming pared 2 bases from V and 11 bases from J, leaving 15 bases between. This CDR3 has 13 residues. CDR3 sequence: CASSESAQTRAFF. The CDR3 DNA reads TGTGCCAGCAGTGAATCAGCCCAAACAAGGGCTTTCTTT.

This CDR3 reads CASSQVFQGEQYF. DNA for the CDR3: TGCGCCAGCAGCCAAGTCTTCCAAGGCGAGCAGTACTTC. The V gene is TRBV4-1, the J gene TRBJ2-7; D remains unclear. Trimming removed 1 base at V and 6 bases at J, with 10 bases between. The CDR3 length is 13 residues. CDR1 MGHRA and CDR2 YSYEKL come from the germline V gene.

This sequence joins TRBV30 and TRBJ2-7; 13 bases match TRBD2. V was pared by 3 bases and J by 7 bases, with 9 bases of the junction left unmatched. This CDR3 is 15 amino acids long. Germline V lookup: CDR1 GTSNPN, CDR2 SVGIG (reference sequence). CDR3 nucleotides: TGTGCCTGGAGCCCAAGGGGACTAGCGGGGCGGGAGCAGTACTTC. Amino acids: CAWSPRGLAGREQYF.

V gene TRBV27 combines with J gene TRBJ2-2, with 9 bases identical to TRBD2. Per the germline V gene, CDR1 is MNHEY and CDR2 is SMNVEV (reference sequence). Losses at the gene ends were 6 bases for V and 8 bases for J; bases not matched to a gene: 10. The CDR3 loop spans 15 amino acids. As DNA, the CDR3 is TGTGCCAGCAGCGTAGCGGGAGTCCATGAGGGGGAGCTGTTTTTT. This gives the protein CASSVAGVHEGELFF.

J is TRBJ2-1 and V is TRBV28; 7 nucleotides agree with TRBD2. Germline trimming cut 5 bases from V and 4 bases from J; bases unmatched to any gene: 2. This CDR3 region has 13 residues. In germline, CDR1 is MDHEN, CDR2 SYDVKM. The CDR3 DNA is TGTGCCAGCAGTCCGGGGGGTTACAATGAGCAGTTCTTC. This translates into CASSPGGYNEQFF.

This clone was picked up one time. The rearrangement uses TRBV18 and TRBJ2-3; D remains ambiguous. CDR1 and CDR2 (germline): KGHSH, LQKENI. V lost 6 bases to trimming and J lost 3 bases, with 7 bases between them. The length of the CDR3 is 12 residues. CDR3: CASSHFTDTQYF. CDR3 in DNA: TGTGCCAGCTCTCATTTTACAGATACGCAGTATTTT.

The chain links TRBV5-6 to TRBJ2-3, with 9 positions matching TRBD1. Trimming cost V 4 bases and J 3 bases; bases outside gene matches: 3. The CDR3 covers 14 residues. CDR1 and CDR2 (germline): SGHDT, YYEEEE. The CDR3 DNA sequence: TGTGCCAGCAGCATGGGACAGGGAACAGATACGCAGTATTTT. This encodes CASSMGQGTDTQYF. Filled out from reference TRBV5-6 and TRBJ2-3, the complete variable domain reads DAGVTQSPTHLIKTRGQQVTLRCSPKSGHDTVSWYQQALGQGPQFIFQYYEEEERQRGNFPDRFSGHQFPNYSSELNVNALLLGDSALYLCASSMGQGTDTQYFGPGTRLTVL.